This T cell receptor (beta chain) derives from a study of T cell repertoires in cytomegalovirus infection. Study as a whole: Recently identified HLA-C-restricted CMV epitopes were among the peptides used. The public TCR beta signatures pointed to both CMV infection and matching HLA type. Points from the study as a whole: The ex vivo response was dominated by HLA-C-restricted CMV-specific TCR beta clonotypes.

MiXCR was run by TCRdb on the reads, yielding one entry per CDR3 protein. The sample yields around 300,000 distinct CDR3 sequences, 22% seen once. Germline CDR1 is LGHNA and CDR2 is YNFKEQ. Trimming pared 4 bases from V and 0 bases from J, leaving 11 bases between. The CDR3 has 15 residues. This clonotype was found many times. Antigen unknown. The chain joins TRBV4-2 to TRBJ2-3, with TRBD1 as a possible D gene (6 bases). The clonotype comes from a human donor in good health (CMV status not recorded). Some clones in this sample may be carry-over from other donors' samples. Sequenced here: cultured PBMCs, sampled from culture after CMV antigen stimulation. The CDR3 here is CASSRGDISTDTQYF. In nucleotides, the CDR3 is TGTGCCAGCAGCCGTGGGGACATAAGCACAGATACGCAGTATTTT.